The 27 T cell receptor beta chains reported below all come from one sample, sequenced in a study of shared clonotypes between healthy human individuals. Sequencing was performed with immunoSEQ multiplex PCR; in TCRdb, only in-frame clones are kept and a portion is missing. The sample shows approximately 470,000 clones, over 75% of them seen only once. Input material: PBMCs. Receptors originate from a woman aged 35 to 49 in good health. Some clones in this sample may be carry-over from other donors' samples.

This chain joins TRBV15 and TRBJ1-5; D remains unclear. Germline loops: CDR1 LNHNV, CDR2 YYDKDF (reference sequence). Trimming removed 5 bases from V and 8 bases from J, with 16 bases in between. This CDR3 is 14 amino acids long. Here the CDR3 DNA reads TGTGCCACCAGCCGCTTCCGCTCGGTAGAGCCCCAGCATTTT. Its translation: CATSRFRSVEPQHF.

The rearrangement joins TRBV28 to TRBJ2-1; 8 positions agree with TRBD2. Germline loops: CDR1 MDHEN, CDR2 SYDVKM. V shed 5 bases, J shed 7 bases, and the junction held 10 bases outside the gene matches. The CDR3 runs 15 residues. Here the CDR3 reads CASSTSRLARNEQFF. CDR3 DNA sequence: TGTGCCAGCAGTACCTCTCGACTAGCGAGGAATGAGCAGTTCTTC.

V and J are TRBV10-3 and TRBJ2-7; 11 nucleotides line up with TRBD2. The germline gives CDR1 ENHRY, CDR2 SYGVKD. V shed 10 bases, J shed 3 bases, and the junction held 8 bases outside the gene matches. This CDR3 is built from 14 residues. The CDR3 DNA follows: TGTGCCACAGGGGGACTAGCGGATCTCTACGAGCAGTACTTC. Protein: CATGGLADLYEQYF.

As to this clone: It is likely a read error: a sequence one base away is far more abundant. The same CDR3 also results from other DNA sequences found in this sample. This chain links TRBV28 with TRBJ2-5; D is uncertain. In germline, CDR1 is MDHEN, CDR2 SYDVKM. This CDR3 comprises 18 residues. V dropped 4 bases and J dropped 3 bases, with 24 bases sitting between them. The CDR3 sequence: CASSSLSSPKGPEETQYF. The CDR3 region has the DNA TGTGCCAGCAGTTCCCTCTCCTCACCCAAGGGTCCTGAAGAGACCCAGTACTTC.

This clone was seen a handful of times. A far more abundant clone sits one base away, making this likely a read error. This CDR3 is also generated by other DNA sequences in the sample. The chain links TRBV2 to TRBJ2-7, with 11 bases aligning to TRBD2. The V segment lost 10 bases and the J segment 1 base; nucleotides outside the gene matches: 9. Germline V gene lookup returns CDR1 SNHLY and CDR2 FYNNEI. The CDR3 consists of 15 residues. This CDR3 reads CATPGASGGSYEQYF. The CDR3 DNA reads as TGTGCCACACCCGGGGCTAGCGGGGGGTCCTACGAGCAGTACTTC.

On this clone: Other DNA variants within this sample encode the same CDR3. The J gene is TRBJ2-7, the V gene TRBV27; 8 bases are a match to TRBD1. The CDR3 extends over 14 amino acids. In germline, CDR1 is MNHEY, CDR2 SMNVEV (reference sequence). V lost 2 bases and J lost 4; bases outside the gene matches: 4. CDR3 nucleotide sequence: TGTGCCAGCAGTTTAGGGACAGGCAGATACGAGCAGTACTTC. This sequence encodes CASSLGTGRYEQYF.

With regard to this clone: A much larger clone lies one base from this, so it may be a read error. The same CDR3 arises from other DNA sequences in this sample as well. The V and J genes are TRBV7-2 and TRBJ1-5; D is possibly TRBD1 (5 bases). The CDR3 has 13 amino acids. CDR1 and CDR2 from the germline V gene are SGHTA and FQGNSA. Trimming removed 3 bases at V and 4 bases at J, with 7 bases between. The CDR3 is CASSLRGNQPQHF. The CDR3 DNA reads as TGTGCCAGCAGCTTGCGGGGGAATCAGCCCCAGCATTTT.

The V call is TRBV18, the J call TRBJ2-7, with D maybe TRBD2 (6 bases). The CDR3 runs 13 residues. Trimming pared 2 bases from V and 1 base from J, leaving 6 bases between. CDR1 is KGHSH and CDR2 is LQKENI in the germline V gene. The CDR3 reads CASSPGGSYEQYF. CDR3 in DNA: TGTGCCAGCTCACCAGGGGGGTCCTACGAGCAGTACTTC.

This clone has a single count. DNA for the CDR3: TGTGCCACCAGCAGAGAACAGGGGTACAATGAGCAGTTCTTC. It codes for CATSREQGYNEQFF. The chain couples TRBV15 to TRBJ2-1, with 7 bases aligning to TRBD1. Germline V gives CDR1 LNHNV, CDR2 YYDKDF (reference sequence). J was trimmed by 4 bases and V by 0 bases; bases with no gene match: 0. The CDR3 is made up of 14 amino acids.

The chain combines TRBV28 with TRBJ1-2, with D uncertain. The germline CDR1 and CDR2 sequences are MDHEN and SYDVKM. The V gene lost 3 bases and the J gene lost 4 bases, with 6 bases spanning the gap. The CDR3 loop spans 12 amino acids. CDR3 nucleotides: TGTGCCAGCAGTTTCGAGTTCTATGGCTACACCTTC. Its protein product is CASSFEFYGYTF.

V usage is TRBV11-2 and J usage is TRBJ2-2, with 11 positions matching TRBD2. V lost 5 bases, J lost 5 bases, and 4 bases stayed unmatched. Germline assignment: CDR1 SGHAT and CDR2 FQNNGV. This CDR3 region has 15 residues. Here the CDR3 reads CASSKLAGVTGELFF. CDR3 DNA: TGTGCCAGCAGCAAACTAGCGGGAGTAACCGGGGAGCTGTTTTTT.

This clone was found once. A much larger clone lies one base from this, so it may be a read error. The genes are TRBV5-1 and TRBJ2-1; 8 bases are shared with TRBD2. The trim removed 1 base at V and 8 bases at J, leaving 11 bases unmatched. Germline CDR1 is SGHRS and CDR2 is YFSETQ. The CDR3 is made up of 16 amino acids. The CDR3, as DNA: TGCGCCAGCAGCTTGTTTTGGACTAGCTGGAGCTATGAGCAGTTCTTC. Residues: CASSLFWTSWSYEQFF.

The chain carries TRBV11-1 and TRBJ2-7; 15 bases are a match to TRBD2. CDR3 length: 15 amino acids. V shed 4 bases and J 2 bases; nucleotides not matched to a gene: 0. Germline lookup yields CDR1 SGHAT and CDR2 FQDESV (reference sequence). CDR3 sequence reads: CASSWTSGRAYEQYF. The CDR3 DNA reads TGTGCCAGCAGCTGGACTAGCGGGAGGGCCTACGAGCAGTACTTC.

The chain has TRBV7-2 and TRBJ2-7; D not resolved. V lost 3 bases, J lost 4 bases, and 7 bases lay in between. This CDR3 comprises 12 residues. Germline CDR1 is SGHTA and CDR2 is FQGNSA. The CDR3 spells CASSFDRYEQYF. The CDR3 DNA follows: TGTGCCAGCAGCTTTGACCGGTACGAGCAGTACTTC.

This chain joins TRBV11-2 and TRBJ2-2; 7 positions agree with TRBD1. This CDR3 has 17 amino acids. Per germline, CDR1 SGHAT and CDR2 FQNNGV. The junction had 7 bases not matched to a gene; V was cut back by 3 bases and J by 0 bases. CDR3 bases: TGTGCCAGCAGCTTTCGTCCGGGACAGTCGAACACCGGGGAGCTGTTTTTT. Its translation: CASSFRPGQSNTGELFF.

As concerns this clone: With a far larger clone one base away, a read error is the likely cause. This specimen includes other DNA sequences encoding the same CDR3. The V call is TRBV6-1, the J call TRBJ2-1, with 8 bases identical to TRBD2. V was pared by 3 bases and J by 4 bases, with 5 bases of the junction left unmatched. This CDR3 comprises 15 residues. The germline V gene encodes CDR1 MNHNS and CDR2 SASEGT. CDR3 residues: CASSDEAGEYNEQFF. The CDR3 DNA follows: TGTGCCAGCAGTGATGAAGCGGGGGAGTACAATGAGCAGTTCTTC.

Of note for this clone: With only one base between it and a far larger clone, this is likely a read error. Other DNA sequences within the sample encode an identical CDR3. This chain connects TRBV20-1 to TRBJ2-5; either TRBD1 or TRBD2 may supply D (6 bases each). The germline V gene has CDR1 DFQATT and CDR2 SNEGSKA (reference sequence). The CDR3 runs to 11 residues. The CDR3 here is CSGQLGETQYF. The CDR3 DNA sequence: TGTAGCGGACAGTTAGGAGAGACCCAGTACTTC.

The count of this clone is one. The rearrangement joins TRBV5-1 to TRBJ1-5; D is possibly TRBD1 (5 bases). Germline V gene lookup returns CDR1 SGHRS and CDR2 YFSETQ. CDR3 length equals 14 residues. V was pared by 4 bases and J by 3 bases, with 11 bases between. The CDR3 coding sequence is TGCGCCAGCAGCCGGGACGGAGACAATCAGCCCCAGCATTTT. Translated, it gives CASSRDGDNQPQHF.

The sample holds one count of this clone. The chain couples TRBV5-1 to TRBJ2-3; no clear D. V was clipped by 7 bases and J by 0 bases, with 6 bases between them. Germline V gives CDR1 SGHRS, CDR2 YFSETQ. The CDR3 has 12 residues. CDR3: CASLGSTDTQYF. The CDR3 coding sequence is TGCGCCAGCCTAGGGAGCACAGATACGCAGTATTTT. Full variable domain (outside the CDR3, taken from reference TRBV5-1 and TRBJ2-3): KAGVTQTPRYLIKTRGQQVTLSCSPISGHRSVSWYQQTPGQGLQFLFEYFSETQRNKGNFPGRFSGRQFSNSRSEMNVSTLELGDSALYLCASLGSTDTQYFGPGTRLTVL.

This clone has a handful of counts. The chain employs TRBV27 and TRBJ2-7, with D perhaps matching TRBD1 (5 bases). CDR1 is MNHEY and CDR2 is SMNVEV in the germline V gene (reference sequence). The ends were cut back, 5 bases at V and 5 bases at J, with 16 bases in the middle. This CDR3 contains 14 residues. Here the CDR3 DNA reads TGTGCCAGCAGTCCGAAGAAAGGGGTGAACGAGCAGTACTTC. This encodes CASSPKKGVNEQYF.

V usage is TRBV28 and J usage is TRBJ2-3; D is perhaps TRBD2 (6 bases). Germline lookup yields CDR1 MDHEN and CDR2 SYDVKM. The CDR3 length is 15 residues. Trimming cost V 3 bases and J 0 bases, with 10 bases left between them. The CDR3: CASSFSGTSTDTQYF. The CDR3 region has the DNA TGTGCCAGCAGTTTTAGCGGAACTAGCACAGATACGCAGTATTTT.

Concerning this clone: A far larger clone is one nucleotide away, so this likely arose from a read error. This chain connects TRBV30 to TRBJ2-5, with TRBD1 as a possible D gene (5 bases). Trimming shortened V by 3 bases and J by 0 bases, and 11 bases separated the two germline ends. The CDR3 has 14 amino acids. CDR1 and CDR2 (germline): GTSNPN, SVGIG (reference sequence). CDR3: CAWRGLLYQETQYF. Here the CDR3 DNA reads TGTGCCTGGAGGGGGCTCCTGTACCAAGAGACCCAGTACTTC. Supplemented by reference TRBV30 and TRBJ2-5, the full variable domain reads SQTIHQWPATLVQPVGSPLSLECTVEGTSNPNLYWYRQAAGRGLQLLFYSVGIGQISSEVPQNLSASRPQDRQFILSSKKLLLSDSGFYLCAWRGLLYQETQYFGPGTRLLVL.

The V call is TRBV25-1, the J call TRBJ2-1; D ambiguous. The germline V gene has CDR1 MGHDK and CDR2 SYGVNS. This CDR3 is 12 amino acids long. V lost 8 bases and J lost 2, with 7 bases in between. CDR3 loop: CASSTTYNEQFF. CDR3 sequence (DNA): TGTGCCAGCTCCACTACCTACAATGAGCAGTTCTTC.

The gene calls are TRBV28 and TRBJ1-5; 11 bases match TRBD1. CDR1 MDHEN and CDR2 SYDVKM come from the germline V gene. This CDR3 region has 15 residues. V was pared by 8 bases and J by 3 bases, with 6 bases of the junction left unmatched. The CDR3 sequence is CASGSGQGDNQPQHF. Written as DNA, the CDR3 is TGTGCCAGCGGGTCGGGACAGGGGGACAATCAGCCCCAGCATTTT.

Details on this clone: Given a far larger clone just one base away, this is likely a sequencing read error. The rearrangement joins TRBV30 to TRBJ1-5; TRBD1 matches at 11 bases. The germline V gene encodes CDR1 GTSNPN and CDR2 SVGIG (reference sequence). The CDR3 consists of 15 residues. The CDR3 loop reads CAWKGQGASNHPQHF. In DNA form, the CDR3 reads TGTGCCTGGAAAGGACAGGGGGCTAGCAATCATCCCCAGCATTTT.

This clone showed up just once. The CDR3: CASSLARATPYEQYF. The CDR3 nucleotides are TGTGCCAGCAGCTTAGCGAGGGCGACACCTTACGAGCAGTACTTC. V gene TRBV7-6 combines with J gene TRBJ2-7, with D perhaps matching TRBD2 (5 bases). V shed 0 bases and J shed 4 bases, with 13 bases lying between them. Per germline, CDR1 SGHVS and CDR2 FNYEAQ. The length of the CDR3 is 15 residues.

The CDR3 DNA sequence: TGTGCCAGCAGCTTAACCGGGACAGGGCACACAGATACGCAGTATTTT. This sequence encodes CASSLTGTGHTDTQYF. V usage is TRBV7-3 and J usage is TRBJ2-3; 9 bases line up with TRBD1. Germline V lookup: CDR1 SGHTA, CDR2 FQGTGA. There are 16 residues in the CDR3. The V segment lost 0 bases and the J segment 2 bases; nucleotides outside the gene matches: 3.